This is a list of T cell receptor beta chains from one sample in a study of blood T cell repertoires in COVID-19. The method was immunoSEQ multiplex PCR; TCRdb's version includes in-frame clones alone and lacks a portion of them. The data show fewer than 200,000 clones, around 81% seen once. Sequencing input: peripheral blood. Receptor source: a woman older than 75 with COVID-19, enrolled during active disease. The CDR3 runs from the conserved cysteine through the conserved F or W. Fields, in order: CDR3 DNA, CDR3 protein, J gene, clone size, D gene, V gene. A D gene is named only where the DNA matches it firmly. The size of a clone is reported for some rows only, either as once, few or many, or as a class for expanded clones.

CDR3 DNA: TGTGCCAGCAGCTTAAACGGCTATGGCTACACCTTC; CDR3 protein: CASSLNGYGYTF; J gene: TRBJ1-2; clone size: -; D gene: -; V gene: TRBV7-9
CDR3 DNA: TGTGCCAGCAGCCATAACCCGACAGGAGGAGACGAGCAGTACTTC; CDR3 protein: CASSHNPTGGDEQYF; J gene: TRBJ2-7; clone size: few; D gene: -; V gene: TRBV27
CDR3 DNA: TGTGCCAGCAGCTCCGGGACAGGGATAAGGAATGAGCAGTTCTTC; CDR3 protein: CASSSGTGIRNEQFF; J gene: TRBJ2-1; clone size: -; D gene: TRBD1; V gene: TRBV7-2
CDR3 DNA: TGCAGCTTTTTAGCGGGGGCCCCTGAGACCCAGTACTTC; CDR3 protein: CSFLAGAPETQYF; J gene: TRBJ2-5; clone size: -; D gene: TRBD2; V gene: TRBV29-1
CDR3 DNA: TGTGCCTGGAGTATCACCTACAGCCCAAATGAAAAACTGTTTTTT; CDR3 protein: CAWSITYSPNEKLFF; J gene: TRBJ1-4; clone size: -; D gene: -; V gene: TRBV30
CDR3 DNA: TGTGCCAGCAGCGTATCAGGCCTGAACACCGGGGAGCTGTTTTTT; CDR3 protein: CASSVSGLNTGELFF; J gene: TRBJ2-2; clone size: once; D gene: -; V gene: TRBV9
CDR3 DNA: TGCGCCAGCAGCCACCCGGGGGGTCAAGAGACCCAGTACTTC; CDR3 protein: CASSHPGGQETQYF; J gene: TRBJ2-5; clone size: -; D gene: TRBD2; V gene: TRBV4-1
CDR3 DNA: TGTGCCAGCAGCTTATCCCGGACATCTCACTACGAGCAGTACTTC; CDR3 protein: CASSLSRTSHYEQYF; J gene: TRBJ2-7; clone size: -; D gene: -; V gene: TRBV7-9
CDR3 DNA: TGCGCCAGCAGCTCGGGACTGTCTACCGAGCAGTACTTC; CDR3 protein: CASSSGLSTEQYF; J gene: TRBJ2-7; clone size: few; D gene: -; V gene: TRBV5-1
CDR3 DNA: TGTGCCAGCAGTTACAGGAGGGACTGGGAGACCCAGTACTTC; CDR3 protein: CASSYRRDWETQYF; J gene: TRBJ2-5; clone size: -; D gene: -; V gene: TRBV6-2/TRBV6-3
CDR3 DNA: TGTGCCACCAGTGATTGGAGGAGCTCCTACGAGCAGTACTTC; CDR3 protein: CATSDWRSSYEQYF; J gene: TRBJ2-7; clone size: few; D gene: -; V gene: TRBV24-1
CDR3 DNA: TGTGCCAGCAGCCGGTACAGGGGGCAGTACTTC; CDR3 protein: CASSRYRGQYF; J gene: TRBJ2-7; clone size: few; D gene: TRBD1; V gene: TRBV2
CDR3 DNA: TGTGCCAGTCGCCGGGGAGCCTTCGGGGGAAACACCATATATTTT; CDR3 protein: CASRRGAFGGNTIYF; J gene: TRBJ1-3; clone size: -; D gene: -; V gene: TRBV6-6
CDR3 DNA: TGTGCCAGCAACCCAGACAGGGGAAGGGGCTACACCTTC; CDR3 protein: CASNPDRGRGYTF; J gene: TRBJ1-2; clone size: -; D gene: TRBD1; V gene: TRBV28
CDR3 DNA: TGTGCCAGCAGTGACTTTGACAGGGTGGCGAGGTCACCCCTCCACTTT; CDR3 protein: CASSDFDRVARSPLHF; J gene: TRBJ1-6; clone size: -; D gene: TRBD1; V gene: TRBV6-1